This T cell receptor (beta chain) is from a study of cytomegalovirus exposure and HLA in healthy donors. Study results and limitations: Cytomegalovirus-associated TCR beta chains were listed, numbering around 150. Generally TCR sequences proved uncommon, though certain public TCRs appeared in numerous donors. Within the 90 to 150 validation repertoires, first-cohort TCR clusters tended to co-occur, according to a later analysis. For cytomegalovirus status, the classifier reportedly gave diagnoses with high specificity and sensitivity.

With respect to this clone: Its cognate antigen is unknown.

Trimming took 3 bases from V and 5 from J; bases not matched to a gene: 6. There are 15 residues in the CDR3. CDR1 is MNHEY and CDR2 is SMNVEV in the germline V gene (reference sequence). Some clones are missing from TCRdb's copy, which holds only in-frame ones; the method was immunoSEQ multiplex PCR. The sample records 55,000 to 75,000 clones, 90% to 97% being singletons. Specimen: PBMCs. The origin of this receptor is a woman aged 18-29 years in good health and CMV-seronegative. V and J are TRBV27 and TRBJ2-5; 10 bases line up with TRBD2. The CDR3 DNA reads as TGTGCCAGCAGTTTCGAGCGGGGGGGCTGGGAGACCCAGTACTTC. It codes for CASSFERGGWETQYF.